This is a list of T cell receptor beta chains from one sample in a study of blood T cell repertoires in COVID-19. The table came from immunoSEQ multiplex PCR; TCRdb's copy has only in-frame clones and leaves some out. The sample holds about 250,000 clones; 75% to 95% are singletons and the top ten take less than 2.5%. The specimen sequenced was PBMCs or T cells enriched from blood (not recorded which). The origin of the receptors is a woman in her late teens or twenties who had recovered from COVID-19. Each CDR3 is given with its conserved first and last residue. Fields, in order: J gene, D gene, CDR3 length, clone size, V gene, CDR3 protein, CDR3 DNA. D genes are given only for firm matches. Not all rows give a size; the values are once, few, many and, for expanded clones, a class.

TRBJ1-1 | NA | 13 | NA | TRBV7-3 | CASSRGDNTEAFF | TGTGCCAGCAGCCGCGGGGACAACACTGAAGCTTTCTTT
TRBJ2-7 | TRBD2 | 17 | NA | TRBV3-1/TRBV3-2 | CASSQVRTSGSSYEQYF | TGTGCCAGCAGCCAAGTCCGGACTAGCGGGAGCTCCTACGAGCAGTACTTC
TRBJ2-5 | TRBD1 | 15 | NA | TRBV24-1 | CATSDPTGSGETQYF | TGTGCCACCAGTGACCCGACAGGGTCGGGCGAGACCCAGTACTTC
TRBJ1-2 | TRBD1 | 15 | NA | TRBV18 | CASSPYRGPNYGYTF | TGTGCCAGCTCACCGTACAGGGGACCTAACTATGGCTACACCTTC
TRBJ2-1 | TRBD2 | 15 | few | TRBV5-3 | CARRLSGKLGNEQFF | TGTGCCAGAAGACTGAGCGGGAAGCTAGGCAATGAGCAGTTCTTC
TRBJ2-7 | NA | 12 | NA | TRBV29-1 | CSVAARGYEQYF | TGCAGCGTAGCCGCTCGGGGCTACGAGCAGTACTTC
TRBJ1-1 | NA | 13 | NA | TRBV3-1/TRBV3-2 | CASSQDIGGSAFF | TGTGCCAGCAGCCAAGATATAGGGGGTAGCGCTTTCTTT
TRBJ2-1 | TRBD2 | 17 | NA | TRBV11-2 | CASSRRAPGLQHNEQFF | TGTGCCAGCAGCCGGCGGGCGCCGGGACTACAACACAATGAGCAGTTCTTC
TRBJ1-3 | NA | 15 | NA | TRBV10-3 | CAITEGANSGNTIYF | TGTGCCATCACCGAAGGGGCGAACTCTGGAAACACCATATATTTT
TRBJ2-5 | TRBD1 | 13 | NA | TRBV5-6 | CASSFTGGETQYF | TGTGCCAGCAGCTTTACAGGGGGTGAGACCCAGTACTTC